What follows is one TCR beta chain and its context. This receptor's antigen is unknown. No base quality information exists; no much larger clone differs at one position. Measured from the cysteine to the phenylalanine, the CDR3 is 16 residues long. The CDR3 DNA has 48 bases and is translated from base 1. The germline V gene yields MGHRA for CDR1 and YSYEKL for CDR2. The V and J ends are trimmed by 0 bases and 0 bases, leaving 9 bases between them. This record comes from a study of human T cells and chemical hapten exposure (dated by TCRdb to the early 2020s). Background on the whole study: For sensitization, 2% DPC in acetone was applied to a 2 cm by 2 cm area of upper inner arm skin. Patch testing was done on the upper back using Finn chambers containing 0.01% DPC, and results were scored after 6 days according to International Contact Dermatitis Research Group standards. Throughout the roughly 26-week study period, patients were also given weekly therapeutic DPC doses on the scalp. The libraries were sequenced as a pool, and the TCR yield per sample differed mostly because of small variations in library volumes within the pool. Most of the patients in the cohort were female, and the cohort covered alopecia areata with under or over 50% scalp involvement, alopecia totalis and alopecia universalis. For TCR sequencing, blood came from about 28 alopecia patients at anywhere from one to four time points (pre-sensitization, 2, 6 and 24 weeks). Blood was sampled from patients pre-sensitization (week 0) and at 2, 6 and about 24 weeks after DPC sensitization. This study followed changes in the peripheral blood TCR repertoire in vivo during primary and secondary sensitization of alopecia patients to the hapten diphenylcyclopropenone (DPC).

The library relied on RACE. Sequencer: NextSeq 500. Library preparation attached unique molecular identifiers to individual cDNA molecules for quantitative, reproducible TCR counting. From each blood RNA sample, both TCR alpha and TCR beta chains were sequenced. From the authors' description of their analysis: The median number of TCRs per sample was approximately 98,000, ranging from roughly 23,224 to 690,600. V, J and CDR3 annotation of the TCR reads was performed with the Decombinator software suite. For the PS versus PT1 abundance plots, all samples were subsampled to the same number of TCRs (28,000). Expanded TCRs were defined as absent before sensitization and observed at least eight times at the 2-week time point. TCRdb reworked the public reads: Q25 trimming with fastp, MiXCR clone assembly, productive beta chains retained. For every CDR3 protein sequence, its rows merge into one entry that carries the most common genes and DNA. These V and J calls rely on TCRdb rather than the paper's analysis. The sample contains about 360,000 distinct CDR3 sequences, nearly 5% of them found a single time. The top ten constitute about 2.2% of the sample.

The investigation overall reported the following: Patch test score was positively correlated with the number of PT1 expanded TCRs, with significance at thresholds 8, 16 and 32 but not at 4. DPC sensitization did not change how many TCRs were above 1 in 1000 frequency, and no evidence was found of alterations in global repertoire structure. All patients had alopecia, a presumed autoimmune disease, so their immune response might differ from that of healthy individuals. Repeated subsampling changed both the strength of the expansion versus patch-test correlation and the threshold at which that correlation became significant. Compared with pre-sensitization or healthy control sets, expanded TCRs formed significantly more large CDR3 similarity clusters, which is consistent with antigen-driven responses.

The sample's time point label, decoded: patch test 1, 2 weeks after DPC sensitization. Reading the label with the study, this specimen's treatment or condition is: therapeutic diphenylcyclopropenone sensitization with weekly scalp DPC. Blood at each patch-test visit was drawn before the patch test was applied. Patients were considered eligible if aged 18 to 70, diagnosed with alopecia and deemed suitable for DPC therapy, and patients were excluded if pregnant. Total RNA was isolated from unfractionated whole blood collected in Tempus Blood RNA tubes. The sequencing here drew on whole blood, taken in connection with sensitization to the hapten diphenylcyclopropenone (DPC). This sequence uses TRBV4-1 and TRBJ2-1, with no D gene named confidently. This TCR came from a woman between 50 and 59 years old with alopecia areata. Some clones in this sample may be carry-over from other donors' samples. The nucleotide sequence is TGCGCCAGCAGCCAAGACCGCGATAGCTCCTACAATGAGCAGTTCTTC. This codes for CASSQDRDSSYNEQFF.